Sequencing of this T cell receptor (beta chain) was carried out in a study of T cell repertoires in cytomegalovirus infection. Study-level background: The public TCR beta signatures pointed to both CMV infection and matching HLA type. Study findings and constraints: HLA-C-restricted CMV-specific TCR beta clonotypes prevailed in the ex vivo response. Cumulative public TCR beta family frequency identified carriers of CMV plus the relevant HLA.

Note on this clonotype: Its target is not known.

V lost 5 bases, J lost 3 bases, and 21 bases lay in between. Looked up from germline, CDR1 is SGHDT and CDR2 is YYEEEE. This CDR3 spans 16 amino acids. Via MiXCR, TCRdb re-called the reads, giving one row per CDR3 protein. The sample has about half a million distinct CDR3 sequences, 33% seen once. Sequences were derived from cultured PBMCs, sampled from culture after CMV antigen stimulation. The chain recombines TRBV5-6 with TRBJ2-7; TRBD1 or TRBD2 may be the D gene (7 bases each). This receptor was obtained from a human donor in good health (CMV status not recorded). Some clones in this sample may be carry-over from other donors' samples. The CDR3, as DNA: TGTGCCAGCAGTTTCAGGGGGGGCTCGTTAGGCTACGAGCAGTACTTC. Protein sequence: CASSFRGGSLGYEQYF.